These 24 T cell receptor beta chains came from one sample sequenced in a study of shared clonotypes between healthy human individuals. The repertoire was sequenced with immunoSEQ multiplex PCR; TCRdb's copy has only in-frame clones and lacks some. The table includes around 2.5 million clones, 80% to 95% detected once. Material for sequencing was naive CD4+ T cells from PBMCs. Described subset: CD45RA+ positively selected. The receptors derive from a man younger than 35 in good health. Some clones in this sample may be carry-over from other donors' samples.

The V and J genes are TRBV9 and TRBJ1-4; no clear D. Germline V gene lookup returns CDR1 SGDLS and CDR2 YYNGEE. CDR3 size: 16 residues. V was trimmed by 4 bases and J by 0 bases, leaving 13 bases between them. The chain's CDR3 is CASSPGDTATNEKLFF. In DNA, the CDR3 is TGTGCCAGCAGCCCAGGAGACACTGCAACTAATGAAAAACTGTTTTTT.

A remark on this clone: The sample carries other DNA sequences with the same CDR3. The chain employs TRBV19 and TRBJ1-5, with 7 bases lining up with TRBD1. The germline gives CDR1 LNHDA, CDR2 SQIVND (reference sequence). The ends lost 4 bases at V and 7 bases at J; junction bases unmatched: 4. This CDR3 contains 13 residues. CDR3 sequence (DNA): TGTGCCAGTAGTACCGACAGGGTACAGCCCCAGCATTTT. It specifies CASSTDRVQPQHF.

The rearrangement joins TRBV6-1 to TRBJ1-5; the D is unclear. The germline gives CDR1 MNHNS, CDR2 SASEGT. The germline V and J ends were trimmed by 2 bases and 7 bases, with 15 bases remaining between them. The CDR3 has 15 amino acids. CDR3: CASSEITNRGQPQHF. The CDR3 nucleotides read TGTGCCAGCAGTGAAATAACAAATCGCGGCCAGCCCCAGCATTTT.

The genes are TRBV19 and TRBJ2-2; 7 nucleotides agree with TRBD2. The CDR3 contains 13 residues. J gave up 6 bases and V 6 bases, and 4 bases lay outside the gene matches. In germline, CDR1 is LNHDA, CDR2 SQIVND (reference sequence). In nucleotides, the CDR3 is TGTGCCAGTAGCCTTGCGGGAGCCGGGGAGCTGTTTTTT. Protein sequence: CASSLAGAGELFF.

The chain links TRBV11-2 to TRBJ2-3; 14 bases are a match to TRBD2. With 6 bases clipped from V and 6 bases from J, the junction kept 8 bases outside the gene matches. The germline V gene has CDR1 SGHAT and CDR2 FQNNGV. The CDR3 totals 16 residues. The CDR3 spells CASSTGTSGSADTQYF. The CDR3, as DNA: TGTGCCAGCAGTACCGGGACTAGCGGGAGTGCGGATACGCAGTATTTT.

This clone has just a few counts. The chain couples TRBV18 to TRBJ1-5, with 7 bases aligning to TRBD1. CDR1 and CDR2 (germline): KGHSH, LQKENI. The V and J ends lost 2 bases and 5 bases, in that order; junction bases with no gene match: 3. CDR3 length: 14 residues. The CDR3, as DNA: TGTGCCAGCTCACCAGACAGGGCTGATCAGCCCCAGCATTTT. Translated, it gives CASSPDRADQPQHF.

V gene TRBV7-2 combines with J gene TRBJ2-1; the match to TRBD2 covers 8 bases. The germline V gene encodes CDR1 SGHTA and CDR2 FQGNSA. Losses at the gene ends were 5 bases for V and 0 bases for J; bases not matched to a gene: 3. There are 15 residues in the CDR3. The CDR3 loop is CASSTSGSSYNEQFF. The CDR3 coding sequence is TGTGCCAGCAGCACCAGCGGGAGCTCCTACAATGAGCAGTTCTTC.

CDR3 coding DNA: TGCGCCACCCGACAGGGGTATGAGACCCAGTACTTC. Amino acid sequence: CATRQGYETQYF. The J gene is TRBJ2-5, the V gene TRBV5-1, with 8 bases lining up with TRBD1. Germline-derived CDR1 and CDR2 are SGHRS and YFSETQ. The CDR3 has 12 amino acids. Unmatched junction bases numbered 6, after V lost 9 bases and J lost 5 bases.

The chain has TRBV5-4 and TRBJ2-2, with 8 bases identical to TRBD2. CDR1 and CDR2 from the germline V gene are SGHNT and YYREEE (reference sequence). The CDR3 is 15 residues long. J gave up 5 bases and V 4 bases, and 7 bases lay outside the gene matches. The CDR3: CASSISGIDTGELFF. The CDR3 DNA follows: TGTGCCAGCAGCATTAGCGGGATTGATACCGGGGAGCTGTTTTTT. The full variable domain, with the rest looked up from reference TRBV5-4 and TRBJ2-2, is ETGVTQSPTHLIKTRGQQVTLRCSSQSGHNTVSWYQQALGQGPQFIFQYYREEENGRGNFPPRFSGLQFPNYSSELNVNALELDDSALYLCASSISGIDTGELFFGEGSRLTVL.

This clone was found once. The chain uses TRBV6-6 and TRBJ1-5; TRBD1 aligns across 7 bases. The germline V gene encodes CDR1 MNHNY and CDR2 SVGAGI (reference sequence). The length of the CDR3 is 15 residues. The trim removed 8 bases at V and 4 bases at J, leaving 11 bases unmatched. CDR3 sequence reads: CASGLGGGPNQPQHF. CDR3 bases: TGTGCCAGCGGCCTGGGAGGGGGCCCTAATCAGCCCCAGCATTTT.

The CDR3 nucleotides read TGTGCCAGTAGTATAGATCGTGGGTCTGCCCTCTACGAGCAGTACTTC. Protein sequence: CASSIDRGSALYEQYF. V is TRBV19 and J is TRBJ2-7; no firm D call. CDR3 length equals 16 residues. Trimming took off 0 bases at V and 3 bases at J, with 15 bases between the two ends. Germline V lookup: CDR1 LNHDA, CDR2 SQIVND (reference sequence).

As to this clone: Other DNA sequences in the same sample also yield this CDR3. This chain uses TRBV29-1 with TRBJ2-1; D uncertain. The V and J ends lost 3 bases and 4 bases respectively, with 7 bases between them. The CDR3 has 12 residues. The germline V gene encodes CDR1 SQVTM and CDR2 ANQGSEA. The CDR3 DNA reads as TGCAGCGTTGATGGCGGATACAATGAGCAGTTCTTC. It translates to CSVDGGYNEQFF.

The CDR3 loop is CASSSRYNTEAFF. The DNA for the CDR3 is TGTGCCAGCAGCTCACGGTATAACACTGAAGCTTTCTTT. The chain couples TRBV7-2 to TRBJ1-1; D not certain. The CDR3 sequence is 13 residues long. V lost 4 bases, J lost 2 bases, and 8 bases lay in between. Germline CDR1 is SGHTA and CDR2 is FQGNSA. Looking up the rest from reference TRBV7-2 and TRBJ1-1 gives the full variable domain: GAGVSQSPSNKVTEKGKDVELRCDPISGHTALYWYRQSLGQGLEFLIYFQGNSAPDKSGLPSDRFSAERTGGSVSTLTIQRTQQEDSAVYLCASSSRYNTEAFFGQGTRLTVV.

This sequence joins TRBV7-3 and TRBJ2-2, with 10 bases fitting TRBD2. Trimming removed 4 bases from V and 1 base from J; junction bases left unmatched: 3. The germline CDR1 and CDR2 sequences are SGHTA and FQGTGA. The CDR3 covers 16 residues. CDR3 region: CASSSGTSENTGELFF. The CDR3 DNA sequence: TGTGCCAGCAGCTCAGGGACTAGCGAGAACACCGGGGAGCTGTTTTTT. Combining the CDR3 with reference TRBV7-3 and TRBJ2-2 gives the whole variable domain GAGVSQTPSNKVTEKGKYVELRCDPISGHTALYWYRQSLGQGPEFLIYFQGTGAADDSGLPNDRFFAVRPEGSVSTLKIQRTERGDSAVYLCASSSGTSENTGELFFGEGSRLTVL.

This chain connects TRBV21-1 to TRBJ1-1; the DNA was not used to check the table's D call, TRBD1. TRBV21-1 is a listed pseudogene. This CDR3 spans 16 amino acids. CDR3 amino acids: CASSKAGPHKNTEAFF. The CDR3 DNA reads TGTGCCAGCAGCAAAGCGGGGCCCCACAAGAACACTGAAGCTTTCTTT.

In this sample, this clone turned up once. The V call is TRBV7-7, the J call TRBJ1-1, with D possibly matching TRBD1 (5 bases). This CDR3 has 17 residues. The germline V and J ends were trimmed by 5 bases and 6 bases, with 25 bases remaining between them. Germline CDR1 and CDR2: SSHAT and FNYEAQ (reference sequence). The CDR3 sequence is CASSPVQGMGPHPEAFF. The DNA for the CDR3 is TGTGCCAGCAGCCCCGTTCAAGGGATGGGACCTCACCCTGAAGCTTTCTTT.

The CDR3 coding sequence is TGTGCCAGCTCCCTGGGCGCGCCCAACTATGGCTACACCTTC. Residues: CASSLGAPNYGYTF. The V call is TRBV6-5, the J call TRBJ1-2; D not certain. The CDR3 length is 14 residues. CDR1 and CDR2 (germline): MNHEY, SVGAGI. The V end lost 8 bases, the J end lost 2 bases, and 15 bases lay between the germline ends.

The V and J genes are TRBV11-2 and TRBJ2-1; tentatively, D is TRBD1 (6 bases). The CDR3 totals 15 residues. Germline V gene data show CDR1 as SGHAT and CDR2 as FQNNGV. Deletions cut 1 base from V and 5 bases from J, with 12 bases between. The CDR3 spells CASSLVRGLNNEQFF. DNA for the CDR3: TGTGCCAGCAGCTTAGTCAGGGGCCTCAACAATGAGCAGTTCTTC.

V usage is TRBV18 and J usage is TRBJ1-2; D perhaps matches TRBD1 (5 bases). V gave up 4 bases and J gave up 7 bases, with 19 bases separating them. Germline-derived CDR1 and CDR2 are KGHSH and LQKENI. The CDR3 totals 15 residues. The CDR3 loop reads CASSLRDAGKVGYTF. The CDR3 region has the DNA TGTGCCAGCTCACTCAGGGACGCCGGCAAGGTTGGCTACACCTTC.

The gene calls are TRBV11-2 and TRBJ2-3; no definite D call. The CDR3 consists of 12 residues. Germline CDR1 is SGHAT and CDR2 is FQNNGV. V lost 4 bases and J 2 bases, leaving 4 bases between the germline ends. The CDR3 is CASSSPTDTQYF. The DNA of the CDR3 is TGTGCCAGCAGCTCCCCCACAGATACGCAGTATTTT.

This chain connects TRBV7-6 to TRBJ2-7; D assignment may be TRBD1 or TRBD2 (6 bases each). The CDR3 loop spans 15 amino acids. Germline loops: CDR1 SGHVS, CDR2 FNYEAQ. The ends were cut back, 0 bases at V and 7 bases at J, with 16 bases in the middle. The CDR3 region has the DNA TGTGCCAGCAGCTTAGCCGCCAGGGGACTGGGAGAGCAGTACTTC. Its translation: CASSLAARGLGEQYF.

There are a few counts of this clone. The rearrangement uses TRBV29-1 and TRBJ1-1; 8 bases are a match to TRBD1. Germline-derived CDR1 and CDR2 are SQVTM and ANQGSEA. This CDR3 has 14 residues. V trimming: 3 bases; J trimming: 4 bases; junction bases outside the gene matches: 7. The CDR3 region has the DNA TGCAGCGTTGACAGGGGGCGCGGGGCCACTGAAGCTTTCTTT. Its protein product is CSVDRGRGATEAFF.

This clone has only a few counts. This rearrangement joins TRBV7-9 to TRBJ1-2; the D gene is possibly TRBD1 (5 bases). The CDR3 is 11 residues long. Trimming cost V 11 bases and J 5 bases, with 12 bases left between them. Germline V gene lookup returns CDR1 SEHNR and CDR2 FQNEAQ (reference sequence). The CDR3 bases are TGTGCCGGGGACTCAGGTTATGGCTACACCTTC. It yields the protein CAGDSGYGYTF.

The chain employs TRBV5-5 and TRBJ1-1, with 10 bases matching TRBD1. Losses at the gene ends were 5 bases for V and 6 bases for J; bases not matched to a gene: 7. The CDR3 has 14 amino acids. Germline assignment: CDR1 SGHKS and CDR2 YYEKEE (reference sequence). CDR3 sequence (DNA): TGTGCCAGCAGGACCTGGGGGACAGGGGCTGAAGCTTTCTTT. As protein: CASRTWGTGAEAFF. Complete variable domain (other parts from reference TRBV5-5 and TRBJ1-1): DAGVTQSPTHLIKTRGQQVTLRCSPISGHKSVSWYQQVLGQGPQFIFQYYEKEERGRGNFPDRFSARQFPNYSSELNVNALLLGDSALYLCASRTWGTGAEAFFGQGTRLTVV.